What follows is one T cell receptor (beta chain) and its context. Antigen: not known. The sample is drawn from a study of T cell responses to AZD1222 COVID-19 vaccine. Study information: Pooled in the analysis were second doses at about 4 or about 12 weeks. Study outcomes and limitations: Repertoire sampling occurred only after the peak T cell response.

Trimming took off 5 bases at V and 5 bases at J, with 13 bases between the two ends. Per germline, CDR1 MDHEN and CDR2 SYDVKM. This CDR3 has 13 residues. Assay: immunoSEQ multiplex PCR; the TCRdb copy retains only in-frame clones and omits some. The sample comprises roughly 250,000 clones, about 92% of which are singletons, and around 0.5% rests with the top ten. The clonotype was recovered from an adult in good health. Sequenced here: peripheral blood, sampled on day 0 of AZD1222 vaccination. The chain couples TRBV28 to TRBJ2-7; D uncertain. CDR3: CASSGPWKNEQYF. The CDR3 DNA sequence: TGTGCCAGCAGTGGCCCGTGGAAAAACGAGCAGTACTTC. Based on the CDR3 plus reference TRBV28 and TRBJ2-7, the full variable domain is DVKVTQSSRYLVKRTGEKVFLECVQDMDHENMFWYRQDPGLGLRLIYFSYDVKMKEKGDIPEGYSVSREKKERFSLILESASTNQTSMYLCASSGPWKNEQYFGPGTRLTVT.